Described below is a single T cell receptor (beta chain) sequence and its context. Antigen specificity is unknown. Germline CDR1 reads SGHTA; CDR2 reads FQGNSA. Trimming took off 4 bases at V and 9 bases at J, with 16 bases between the two ends. The CDR3 contains 14 residues. The data were obtained in a study of identifying expanded T cells in peripheral blood. Only in-frame clones appear in the TCRdb table, and some are missing; sequencing was by immunoSEQ multiplex PCR. The sample carries about 100,000 clones, approximately 84% recorded once. Findings and limits, study-wide: Differentially abundant clones: about 1.2 between replicates, about 15 at around 2 weeks, approximately 19 at four. Approximately 2-week clone count variance significantly increased as total template count grew.

Sequencing was done on a sample of blood. V usage is TRBV7-2 and J usage is TRBJ2-1, with a possible D match to TRBD1 (6 bases). This clonotype was obtained from a person aged 18-70 years in good health. The chain's CDR3 is CASSWSRDTGEQFF. As DNA, the CDR3 is TGTGCCAGCAGCTGGAGTCGGGACACGGGTGAGCAGTTCTTC.